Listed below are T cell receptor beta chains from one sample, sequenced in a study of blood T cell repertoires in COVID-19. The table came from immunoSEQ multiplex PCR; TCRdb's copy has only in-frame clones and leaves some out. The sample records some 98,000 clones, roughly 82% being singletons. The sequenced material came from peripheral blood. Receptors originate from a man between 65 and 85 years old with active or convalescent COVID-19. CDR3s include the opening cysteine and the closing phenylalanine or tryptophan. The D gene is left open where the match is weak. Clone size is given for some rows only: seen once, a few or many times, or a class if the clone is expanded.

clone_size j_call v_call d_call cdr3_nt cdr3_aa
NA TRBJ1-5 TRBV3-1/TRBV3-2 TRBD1 TGTGCCAACCCCTGGGACAGGGGTAGCAATCAGCCCCAGCATTTT CANPWDRGSNQPQHF
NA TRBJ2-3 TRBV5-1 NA TGCGCCAGCAGCTTGGAAGCGCCTCCTAGCACAGATACGCAGTATTTT CASSLEAPPSTDTQYF
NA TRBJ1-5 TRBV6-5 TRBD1 TGTGCCACCGGAGGGGGCAGGCAGCCCCAGCATTTT CATGGGRQPQHF
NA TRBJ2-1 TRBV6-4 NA TGTGCCAGCAGTGACTCCGGGGGACCTCCTCTTCGTGAGCAGTTCTTC CASSDSGGPPLREQFF
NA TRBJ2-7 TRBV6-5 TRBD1 TGTGCCAGCAGTCGACAGGGCTACGAGCAGTACTTC CASSRQGYEQYF
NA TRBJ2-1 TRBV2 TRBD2 TGTGCCAGCAGTGTCCGACTAGCGGGGGGGTACAATGAGCAGTTCTTC CASSVRLAGGYNEQFF
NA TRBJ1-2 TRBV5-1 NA TGCGCCAGCCGACCCGGAGAGGCGGTCGGCTACACCTTC CASRPGEAVGYTF
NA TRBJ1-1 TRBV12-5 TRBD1 TGTGCTAGTGGTATACAGGGGACTGAAGCTTTCTTT CASGIQGTEAFF
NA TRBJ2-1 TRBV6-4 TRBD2 TGTGCCAGCAGTAGCGGGGGGACTCCCGCCCGGCAGTTCTTC CASSSGGTPARQFF
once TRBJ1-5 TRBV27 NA TGTGCCAGCAGTTCCGGAGGGCGCGGTCAGCCCCAGCATTTT CASSSGGRGQPQHF
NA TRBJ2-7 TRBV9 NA TGTGCCAGCAGCGTAGAGGCACAGGGTGGGTACGAGCAGTACTTC CASSVEAQGGYEQYF
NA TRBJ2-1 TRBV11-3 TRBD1 TGTGCCAGCAGCTCCCGGGACAGGCAGTTCTTC CASSSRDRQFF
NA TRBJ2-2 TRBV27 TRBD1 TGTGCCAGCAGTATTAACAGGGGTGGGGGGGAGCTGTTTTTT CASSINRGGGELFF
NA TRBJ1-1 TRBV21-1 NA TGTGCCAGCAGCAAAAGAGGCCAGAAGGTTACGAACACTGAAGCTTTCTTT CASSKRGQKVTNTEAFF
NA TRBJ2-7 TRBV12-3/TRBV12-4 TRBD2 TGTGCCAGCAGTGTGGGACTAGAGTACGAGCAGTACTTC CASSVGLEYEQYF
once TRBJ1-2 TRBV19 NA TGTGCCAGTAGTATAGTAGGAGGGAAGAGTACCTATGGCTACACCTTC CASSIVGGKSTYGYTF
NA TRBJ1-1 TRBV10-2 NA TGCGCCAGCAGTGGACAGCTAAACACTGAAGCTTTCTTT CASSGQLNTEAFF
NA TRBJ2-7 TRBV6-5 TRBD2 TGTGCCAGCAGAAGGGCTAGCGGAAACTACGAGCAGTACTTC CASRRASGNYEQYF
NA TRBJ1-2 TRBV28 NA TGTGCCAGCAGTTTAGACTTTAACTATGGCTACACCTTC CASSLDFNYGYTF
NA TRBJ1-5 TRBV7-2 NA TGTGCCAGCAGCTTCTATAGCAATCAGCCCCAGCATTTT CASSFYSNQPQHF
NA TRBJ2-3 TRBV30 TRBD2 TGTGCCTGGAGACTAGCGGGGGCCGGGGGTCCGCAGTATTTT CAWRLAGAGGPQYF